Reported below is one T cell receptor (beta chain). The data derive from a study of T cell responses to AZD1222 COVID-19 vaccine. Trimming cost V 3 bases and J 0 bases, with 9 bases left between them. Germline values: CDR1 MDHEN, CDR2 SYDVKM. The CDR3 spans 15 residues. This table comes from immunoSEQ multiplex PCR, and its TCRdb copy is limited to in-frame clones, with some not included. The table lists some 130,000 clones, around 90% of them singletons. Sequencing was performed on peripheral blood, taken on day 0 of AZD1222 vaccination. The TCR sequence derives from an adult in good health. The chain uses TRBV28 and TRBJ1-5; D unclear. CDR3 nucleotides: TGTGCCAGCAGTTTTTTAGAGGGTAGCAATCAGCCCCAGCATTTT. Translation: CASSFLEGSNQPQHF.